This T cell receptor beta chain was captured by sequencing in a study of cytomegalovirus exposure and HLA in healthy donors. About the study: Most donors, about 82% of approximately 400 genotyped, fell in the Caucasian-associated ancestry cluster.

On this clone: The antigen remains undetermined.

Points from the study as a whole: TCR beta sequences numbering over 15,000 were associated with HLA alleles at 0.05 false discovery rate in a later analysis. Investigators reported under 200 TCR beta chains as tied to cytomegalovirus.

Vbeta (60) and Jbeta (13) primers were used in the PCR. Per the study methods: In a later analysis, approximately 80 million unique TCR beta chains included roughly 11 million shared by two or more donors. Using immunoSEQ multiplex PCR, the repertoire was profiled, and TCRdb retains in-frame clones only, with some absent. V and J calls and clone size are those listed in that table; D and trimming were worked out from the DNA. The sample lists 70,000 to 90,000 clones, approximately 71% occurring once. The CDR3 sequence is 14 residues long. The trim removed 0 bases at V and 10 bases at J, leaving 7 bases unmatched. CDR1 and CDR2 from the germline V gene are SGDLS and YYNGEE.

The sample taken for sequencing was PBMCs. The chain employs TRBV9 and TRBJ2-1; 7 bases are a match to TRBD2. The sequence was collected from a man aged 35-49 years in good health and CMV-seronegative. The CDR3 region is CASSVALAGPEQFF. CDR3 sequence (DNA): TGTGCCAGCAGCGTAGCCTTAGCGGGCCCAGAGCAGTTCTTC.